This entry lists 15 T cell receptor beta chains sequenced from one sample in a study of shared clonotypes between healthy human individuals. Terminally differentiated effector memory CD45RA+ cells were excluded by CCR7 positive selection of CD45RO-negative cells. TCRdb's copy holds only in-frame clones and misses some; the assay was immunoSEQ multiplex PCR. The data show roughly 2.1 million clones, with just over 90% seen just once and under 2% held by the top ten. What was sequenced was naive CD8+ T cells from PBMCs. The receptors come from a man younger than 35 in good health. Some clones in this sample may be carry-over from other donors' samples.

V gene TRBV28 combines with J gene TRBJ1-1, with no clear D. Germline loops: CDR1 MDHEN, CDR2 SYDVKM. V lost 8 bases to trimming and J lost 1 base, with 11 bases between them. CDR3 length equals 13 residues. The DNA of the CDR3 is TGTGCCAGCTCTCCCGGGGAGAACACTGAAGCTTTCTTT. Residues: CASSPGENTEAFF.

V is TRBV7-9 and J is TRBJ2-7; the match to TRBD1 covers 9 bases. This CDR3 contains 15 residues. Trimming at V came to 4 bases and at J to 6 bases, leaving 10 bases not matched to a gene. Germline V gives CDR1 SEHNR, CDR2 FQNEAQ (reference sequence). In DNA form, the CDR3 reads TGTGCCAGCAGCTCCCTAGACAGGGGGGGCGGCGAGCAGTACTTC. Amino acid sequence: CASSSLDRGGGEQYF. The whole variable domain, remainder taken from reference TRBV7-9 and TRBJ2-7, is DTGVSQNPRHKITKRGQNVTFRCDPISEHNRLYWYRQTLGQGPEFLTYFQNEAQLEKSRLLSDRFSAERPKGSFSTLEIQRTEQGDSAMYLCASSSLDRGGGEQYFGPGTRLTVT.

V and J are TRBV7-9 and TRBJ2-7; D not resolved. Germline CDR1 is SEHNR and CDR2 is FQNEAQ (reference sequence). The V and J ends lost 2 bases and 2 bases respectively, with 10 bases between them. The CDR3 runs 14 residues. The CDR3 DNA is TGTGCCAGCAGCTTATATACAACAACCTACGAGCAGTACTTC. Translating it yields CASSLYTTTYEQYF. The full variable domain, completed using reference TRBV7-9 and TRBJ2-7, is DTGVSQNPRHKITKRGQNVTFRCDPISEHNRLYWYRQTLGQGPEFLTYFQNEAQLEKSRLLSDRFSAERPKGSFSTLEIQRTEQGDSAMYLCASSLYTTTYEQYFGPGTRLTVT.

The sample holds one count of this clone. The chain couples TRBV5-8 to TRBJ1-1, with 9 bases aligning to TRBD1. J gave up 4 bases and V 0 bases, and 7 bases lay outside the gene matches. Germline values: CDR1 SGHTS, CDR2 YDEGEE. This CDR3 spans 16 amino acids. For the CDR3, the DNA is TGTGCCAGCAGCTTGGTTTGGGGACAGGGTTTCACTGAAGCTTTCTTT. The encoded protein is CASSLVWGQGFTEAFF.

V gene TRBV5-1 combines with J gene TRBJ2-1, with 8 bases identical to TRBD2. The germline gives CDR1 SGHRS, CDR2 YFSETQ. This CDR3 is built from 13 residues. The ends lost 5 bases at V and 5 bases at J; junction bases unmatched: 3. The CDR3 spells CASRAGLDNEQFF. CDR3 nucleotides: TGCGCCAGCAGGGCGGGACTAGACAATGAGCAGTTCTTC.

The chain combines TRBV27 with TRBJ2-7; 7 bases agree with TRBD1. The V segment lost 5 bases and the J segment 3 bases; nucleotides outside the gene matches: 7. In germline, CDR1 is MNHEY, CDR2 SMNVEV (reference sequence). The CDR3 consists of 14 residues. CDR3 DNA: TGTGCCAGCAGTGACGGGACAGATATCTACGAGCAGTACTTC. Amino acid sequence: CASSDGTDIYEQYF.

To note about this clone: A much larger clone differs by one base, so this may be a read error. This specimen includes other DNA sequences encoding the same CDR3. The chain employs TRBV5-6 and TRBJ2-7; tentatively, D is TRBD1 (5 bases). This CDR3 comprises 12 residues. Germline loops: CDR1 SGHDT, CDR2 YYEEEE. V shed 3 bases and J shed 1 base, with 5 bases lying between them. In DNA, the CDR3 is TGTGCCAGCAGCTCAGGGTCCTACGAGCAGTACTTC. Amino acid sequence: CASSSGSYEQYF.

The chain couples TRBV5-5 to TRBJ2-2; 10 bases match TRBD1. V lost 3 bases to trimming and J lost 7 bases; unmatched junction nucleotides: 3. CDR1 is SGHKS and CDR2 is YYEKEE in the germline V gene (reference sequence). The CDR3 is 14 residues long. CDR3 amino acids: CASSWDRGDGELFF. The CDR3 region has the DNA TGTGCCAGCAGCTGGGACAGGGGTGACGGGGAGCTGTTTTTT.

This sequence joins TRBV27 and TRBJ2-3; a possible D gene is TRBD1 (5 bases). The CDR3 sequence is 13 residues long. The V gene's germline CDR1 is MNHEY and CDR2 SMNVEV (reference sequence). The ends were cut back, 3 bases at V and 3 bases at J, with 7 bases in the middle. In nucleotides, the CDR3 is TGTGCCAGCAGTTTCCACAGGACAGATACGCAGTATTTT. Translated: CASSFHRTDTQYF.

CDR3 protein: CASSLGVLRDTQYF. The CDR3 coding sequence is TGTGCCAGCAGCCTAGGGGTCTTGAGGGATACGCAGTATTTT. V and J are TRBV7-2 and TRBJ2-3, with D maybe TRBD1 (5 bases). V was cut by 5 bases and J by 6 bases, with 15 bases left in between. From germline, CDR1 is SGHTA and CDR2 FQGNSA. CDR3 length: 14 amino acids.

This chain links TRBV20-1 with TRBJ2-7; D remains ambiguous. CDR3 length: 11 amino acids. Per the germline V gene, CDR1 is DFQATT and CDR2 is SNEGSKA (reference sequence). With 0 bases removed from V and 6 bases from J, the gap between germline ends came to 6 bases. The CDR3 reads CSARDVAEQYF. Written as DNA, the CDR3 is TGCAGTGCTAGAGATGTGGCCGAGCAGTACTTC.

The CDR3 loop is CASSGRGQEYNEQFF. The DNA of the CDR3 is TGTGCCAGCAGTGGCCGTGGACAGGAATACAATGAGCAGTTCTTC. The rearrangement links TRBV6-1 to TRBJ2-1; 7 nucleotides agree with TRBD1. The CDR3 consists of 15 residues. V lost 4 bases, J lost 4 bases, and 7 bases stayed unmatched. From germline, CDR1 is MNHNS and CDR2 SASEGT.

The V gene is TRBV6-1, the J gene TRBJ2-7; TRBD2 is a possible D gene (6 bases). The V gene lost 2 bases and the J gene lost 5 bases, with 13 bases spanning the gap. The germline V gene encodes CDR1 MNHNS and CDR2 SASEGT. The CDR3 has 14 amino acids. CDR3 in amino acids: CASSESWRAHEQYF. The CDR3 DNA reads as TGTGCCAGCAGTGAATCTTGGAGGGCGCACGAGCAGTACTTC.

As to this clone: Distinct nucleotide sequences in the sample also encode this CDR3. The chain combines TRBV27 with TRBJ2-7; D unresolved. V lost 3 bases to trimming and J lost 2 bases, with 8 bases between them. Germline CDR1 reads MNHEY; CDR2 reads SMNVEV (reference sequence). This CDR3 region has 13 residues. This chain's CDR3 is CASSFGSTYEQYF. The CDR3 coding sequence is TGTGCCAGCAGTTTTGGTAGCACCTACGAGCAGTACTTC.

The chain uses TRBV14 and TRBJ2-7; D is unresolved. Germline CDR1 reads SGHDN; CDR2 reads FVKESK. Trimming cost V 3 bases and J 0 bases, with 6 bases left between them. This CDR3 is built from 13 residues. Here the CDR3 reads CASSHFTSYEQYF. The DNA of the CDR3 is TGTGCCAGCAGCCACTTCACCTCCTACGAGCAGTACTTC.